This TCR beta chain was recovered during a study of blood T cell repertoires in COVID-19. TCRdb keeps only in-frame clones here, not all; method: immunoSEQ multiplex PCR. The table includes about 380,000 clones, 85% to 90% detected once. CDR3 size: 13 residues. The germline V gene encodes CDR1 SGHRS and CDR2 YFSETQ. The trim removed 5 bases at V and 8 bases at J, leaving 4 bases unmatched. The specimen sequenced was PBMCs or T cells enriched from blood (not recorded which). The TCR sequence derives from a woman aged 18-29 years who had recovered from COVID-19. The V call is TRBV5-1, the J call TRBJ1-6; TRBD1 matches 7 bases. The chain's CDR3 is CASSRQGDSPLHF. The DNA of the CDR3 is TGCGCCAGCAGTCGACAGGGCGATTCACCCCTCCACTTT.